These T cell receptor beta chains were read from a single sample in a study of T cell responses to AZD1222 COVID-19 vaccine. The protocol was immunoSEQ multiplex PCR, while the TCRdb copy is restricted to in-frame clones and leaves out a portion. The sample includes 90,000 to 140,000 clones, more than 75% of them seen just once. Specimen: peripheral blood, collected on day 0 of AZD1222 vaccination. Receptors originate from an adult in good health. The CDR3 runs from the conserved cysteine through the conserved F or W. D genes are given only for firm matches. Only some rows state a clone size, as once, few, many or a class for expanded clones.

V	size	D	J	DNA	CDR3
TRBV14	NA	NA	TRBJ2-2	TGTGCCAGCAGCCTTCTCTCCCTGGCAGGGGGGGCCTCCGGGGAGCTGTTTTTT	CASSLLSLAGGASGELFF
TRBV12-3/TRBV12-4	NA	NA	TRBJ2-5	TGTGCCAGCAGCGCTGCGGGGCGAGAGACCCAGTACTTC	CASSAAGRETQYF
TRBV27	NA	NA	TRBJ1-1	TGTGCCAGCAGTTCCGGGTCTTCGAACACTGAAGCTTTCTTT	CASSSGSSNTEAFF
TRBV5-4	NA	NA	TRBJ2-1	TGTGCCAGCAGCTTCGATCGGCTGTACAATGAGCAGTTCTTC	CASSFDRLYNEQFF
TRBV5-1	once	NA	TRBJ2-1	TGCGCCAGTAGGGCCGCCGCCGGAGGGGTCAATGAGCAGTTCTTC	CASRAAAGGVNEQFF
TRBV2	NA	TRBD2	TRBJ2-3	TGTGCCAGCAGTGCCGGGACTAGCGGCACAGATACGCAGTATTTT	CASSAGTSGTDTQYF
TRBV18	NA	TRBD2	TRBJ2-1	TGTGCCAGCTCACCAGCGCGACTAGCGGGAGAGCTCTTC	CASSPARLAGELF
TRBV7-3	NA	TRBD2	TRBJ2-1	TGTGCCAGCAGCTCCCGGACTAGCGGGGGGCCTCAGTTCTTC	CASSSRTSGGPQFF
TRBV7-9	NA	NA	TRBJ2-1	TGTGCCAGCAGTCAGGATGAGCAGTTCTTC	CASSQDEQFF
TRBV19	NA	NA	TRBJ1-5	TGTGCCAGTAGTATAGATGCGGGGTTCAATCAGCCCCAGCATTTT	CASSIDAGFNQPQHF
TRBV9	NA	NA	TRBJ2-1	TGTGCCAGCAGCGTAGGGGCGGGGGCCTCCTACAATGAGCAGTTCTTC	CASSVGAGASYNEQFF
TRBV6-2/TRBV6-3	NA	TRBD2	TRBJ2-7	TGTGCCAGCAGTTACTTGGCTAGCGGGGTCTCCTACGAGCAGTACTTC	CASSYLASGVSYEQYF
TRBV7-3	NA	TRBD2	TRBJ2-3	TGTGCCAGCAGCAGGGGCAGCGGGGGCCCACTCAGCACAGATACGCAGTATTTT	CASSRGSGGPLSTDTQYF
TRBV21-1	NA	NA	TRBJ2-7	TGTGCCAGCAGCAAACTAGCGGACCCTTTCGAGCAGTACTTC	CASSKLADPFEQYF
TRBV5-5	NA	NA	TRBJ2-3	TGTGCCAGCATCCCGGGCACTATTATCACAGATACGCAGTATTTT	CASIPGTIITDTQYF
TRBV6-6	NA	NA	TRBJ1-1	TGTGCCAGCGGGCAGACAGACACTGAAGCTTTCTTT	CASGQTDTEAFF
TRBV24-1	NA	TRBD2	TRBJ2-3	TGTGCCACCAGTGACCACGGACTAGTTGATACGCAGTATTTT	CATSDHGLVDTQYF
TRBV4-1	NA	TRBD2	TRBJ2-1	TGCGCCAGCAGGGAGGGTCTATCGAGCGGGGGGGCCAATGAGCAGTTCTTC	CASREGLSSGGANEQFF
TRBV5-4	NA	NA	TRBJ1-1	TGTGCCAGCAGCCGAGGAGACTACACTGAAGCTTTCTTT	CASSRGDYTEAFF
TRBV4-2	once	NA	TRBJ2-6	TGTGCCAGCAGCCAAGACGAAAGCTCTGGGGCCAACGTCCTGACTTTC	CASSQDESSGANVLTF
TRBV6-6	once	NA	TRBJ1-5	TGTGCCAGCAGTCCCACTAGCAATCAGCCCCAGCATTTT	CASSPTSNQPQHF
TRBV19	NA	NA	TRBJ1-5	TGTGCCAGTAGTGTACTGTCACATCAGCCCCAGCATTTT	CASSVLSHQPQHF
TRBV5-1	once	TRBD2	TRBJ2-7	TGCGCCAGCAGCTTGGCCACTAGCGGGGTCTACGAGCAGTACTTC	CASSLATSGVYEQYF
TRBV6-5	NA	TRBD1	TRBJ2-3	TGTGCCAGCAGTCCGCAGGGGGCCGCAGATACGCAGTATTTT	CASSPQGAADTQYF
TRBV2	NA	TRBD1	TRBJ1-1	TGTGCCAGCAGCTACAGGGGGTCGGACACTGAAGCTTTCTTT	CASSYRGSDTEAFF
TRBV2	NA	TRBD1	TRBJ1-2	TGTGCCAGCTCCCGACAGGGGTCGGGCTACACCTTC	CASSRQGSGYTF
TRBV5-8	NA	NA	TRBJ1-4	TGTGCCAGCAGCTTCGGTGGCGGGATGGAGAAACTGTTTTTT	CASSFGGGMEKLFF
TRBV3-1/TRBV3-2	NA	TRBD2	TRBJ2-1	TGTGCCAGCAGTACAACGGGGGGGCAAGGGTACAATGAGCAGTTCTTC	CASSTTGGQGYNEQFF
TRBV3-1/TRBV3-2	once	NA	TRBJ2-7	TGTGCCAGCAGCCAGACTAGACTCTACGAGCAGTACTTC	CASSQTRLYEQYF
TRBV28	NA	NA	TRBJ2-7	TGTGCCAGCAGGGCGGGGCAGTACTTC	CASRAGQYF
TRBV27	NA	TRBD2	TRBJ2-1	TGTGCCAGCAGTACATTACTAGCGGGAGGGCCAGGGGAGCAGTTCTTC	CASSTLLAGGPGEQFF
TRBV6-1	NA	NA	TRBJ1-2	TGTGCCAGCAGTGAATTGAGCCGATATGGCTACACCTTC	CASSELSRYGYTF
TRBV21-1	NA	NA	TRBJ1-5	TGTGCCAGCAGCAAATTGCGGGGGGGGACTTATAGCAATCAGCCCCAGCATTTT	CASSKLRGGTYSNQPQHF
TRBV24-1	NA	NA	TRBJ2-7	TGTGCCACCAGTGATTTCCCCTTTGACAGCGACGAGCAGTACTTC	CATSDFPFDSDEQYF
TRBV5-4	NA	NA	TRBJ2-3	TGTGCCAGCAGCTACGCGGGGCCTAACACAGATACGCAGTATTTT	CASSYAGPNTDTQYF
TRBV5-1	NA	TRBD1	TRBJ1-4	TGCGCCAGCAGCTTGGGACCGGACAGGACTAATGAAAAACTGTTTTTT	CASSLGPDRTNEKLFF
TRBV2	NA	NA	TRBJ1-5	TGTGCCAGCAGCGGCCAGGGTGGCAATCAGCCCCAGCATTTT	CASSGQGGNQPQHF
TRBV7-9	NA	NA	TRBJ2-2	TGTGCCAGCAGCCAATACATCACCGGGGAGCTGTTTTTT	CASSQYITGELFF
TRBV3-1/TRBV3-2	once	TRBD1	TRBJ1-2	TGTGCCAGCAGCCAAGACCGATACAGGGGACACTATGGCTACACCTTC	CASSQDRYRGHYGYTF
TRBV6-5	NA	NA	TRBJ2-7	TGTGCCAGCAGTCCCGACTCCGGGGGAACCTACGAGCAGTACTTC	CASSPDSGGTYEQYF
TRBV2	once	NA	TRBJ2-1	TGTGCCAGCAGCCTAGACCGGGGTGGGCAGTTCTTC	CASSLDRGGQFF
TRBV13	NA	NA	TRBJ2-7	TGTGCCAGCAGGCCCTACGGGACTCCCCGGACCTACGAGCAGTACTTC	CASRPYGTPRTYEQYF
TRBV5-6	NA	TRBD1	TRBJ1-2	TGTGCCAGCAGCTTGGCAGGGGGAGCCTATGGCTACACCTTC	CASSLAGGAYGYTF
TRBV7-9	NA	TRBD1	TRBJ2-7	TGTGCCAGCAGCTTGGGACAGGGGGATCACGAGCAGTACTTC	CASSLGQGDHEQYF
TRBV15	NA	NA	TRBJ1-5	TGTGCCACCAGCAGAGATAGGGCCAGAGGGCAGCCCCAGCATTTT	CATSRDRARGQPQHF
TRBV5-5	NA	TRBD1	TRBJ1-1	TGTGCCAGCAGCTTTTTACGGACAGGGTGGAACACTGAAGCTTTCTTT	CASSFLRTGWNTEAFF
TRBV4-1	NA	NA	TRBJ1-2	TGCGCCAGCAGCCAAGATTATGACTATGGCTACACCTTC	CASSQDYDYGYTF
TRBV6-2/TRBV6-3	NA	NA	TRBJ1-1	TGTGCCAGCAGTGAGCCCAGAAAGAACACTGAAGCTTTCTTT	CASSEPRKNTEAFF
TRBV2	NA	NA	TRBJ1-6	TGTGCCAGCAGTGTCCGGGGAAATTCACCCCTCCACTTT	CASSVRGNSPLHF
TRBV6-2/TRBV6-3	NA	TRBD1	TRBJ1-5	TGTGCCAGCAGTTCCACAAGGATAACCGGACAGGGCAATCAGCCCCAGCATTTT	CASSSTRITGQGNQPQHF
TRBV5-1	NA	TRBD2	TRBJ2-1	TGCGCCAGCAGCCGTTCCGGGACTAGCGGGACCTACAATGAGCAGTTCTTC	CASSRSGTSGTYNEQFF
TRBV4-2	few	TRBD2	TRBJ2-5	TGTGCCAGCAGCCACCCGGGTAGCGGGTCCGCTCAAGAGACCCAGTACTTC	CASSHPGSGSAQETQYF
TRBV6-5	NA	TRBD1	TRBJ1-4	TGTGCCAGCAGTTACGGGACAGGAGGTGAAAAACTGTTTTTT	CASSYGTGGEKLFF
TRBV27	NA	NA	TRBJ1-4	TGTGCCAGCAGTTTATATGCAACTAATGAAAAACTGTTTTTT	CASSLYATNEKLFF
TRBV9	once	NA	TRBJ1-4	TGTGCCAGCAGCGTAGGAGGGCACCCGGGCTCCGGTGAAAAACTGTTTTTT	CASSVGGHPGSGEKLFF